These 13 T cell receptor beta chains originate from one sample sequenced in a study of blood T cells in healthy people across ages. Together with a sample-barcoded 5' primer, a J-beta primer mix was included in a second PCR lasting about 7 to 12 cycles. TCRdb passed the 5' RACE reads through MiXCR, listing each CDR3 protein once. Here the sample spans approximately 1.5 million distinct CDR3 sequences, about 42% being singletons. The sample was blood. The receptors here all came from a woman between 18 and 30 years old in good health.

The rearrangement links TRBV4-2 to TRBJ1-1; D may be TRBD1 (5 bases). V was clipped by 3 bases and J by 2 bases, with 13 bases between them. Germline V gene data show CDR1 as LGHNA and CDR2 as YNFKEQ. The CDR3 is made up of 15 amino acids. CDR3 nucleotides: TGTGCCAGCAGCCACGACAGCCAGCAAAACACTGAAGCTTTCTTT. The encoded protein is CASSHDSQQNTEAFF.

The V and J genes are TRBV4-1 and TRBJ1-1; D is possibly TRBD1 (6 bases). CDR1 and CDR2 from the germline V gene are MGHRA and YSYEKL. The CDR3 covers 15 residues. V was cut by 4 bases and J by 4 bases, with 16 bases left in between. The CDR3 bases are TGCGCCAGCAGCCTAGGGAGGACAGAGGTCACTGAAGCTTTCTTT. Protein product: CASSLGRTEVTEAFF.

The rearrangement uses TRBV7-2 and TRBJ2-1, with 8 bases lining up with TRBD2. J was trimmed by 6 bases and V by 6 bases; bases with no gene match: 10. This CDR3 has 15 amino acids. Germline CDR1 SGHTA, CDR2 FQGNSA. This chain's CDR3 is CASREFAGGPNEQFF. The CDR3 bases are TGTGCCAGCAGGGAGTTTGCGGGGGGCCCCAATGAGCAGTTCTTC.

With respect to this clonotype: At one boundary the junction diverges from the germline segment, which might be a read error. J is TRBJ2-3 and V is TRBV4-1, with unresolved D. The CDR3 length is 13 residues. Looked up from germline, CDR1 is MGHRA and CDR2 is YSYEKL. This chain's CDR3 is CVSSHSSTDTQYF. DNA for the CDR3: TGCGTCAGCAGCCACTCCAGCACAGATACGCAGTATTTT.

With regard to this clonotype: Germline is not matched at one junction end, which may reflect a read error. This chain uses TRBV29-1 with TRBJ2-1, with 7 bases fitting TRBD2. Germline CDR1 SQVTM, CDR2 ANQGSEA. This CDR3 region has 15 residues. CDR3 coding DNA: TGCAGCGTTGAAGATAGAGCGGGGCAAACCAATGGGCAGTTCTTC. This codes for CSVEDRAGQTNGQFF.

The J gene is TRBJ2-1, the V gene TRBV18; D remains ambiguous. Germline V lookup: CDR1 KGHSH, CDR2 LQKENI. This CDR3 is 13 amino acids long. The V end was cut by 5 bases, the J end by 5 bases, with 10 bases between. The chain's CDR3 is CASSSQLDNEQFF. The CDR3 region has the DNA TGTGCCAGCTCAAGCCAACTGGACAATGAGCAGTTCTTC.

The chain employs TRBV9 and TRBJ1-1; no definite D call. The germline V gene encodes CDR1 SGDLS and CDR2 YYNGEE. There are 13 residues in the CDR3. V was trimmed by 0 bases and J by 0 bases, leaving 3 bases between them. As DNA, the CDR3 is TGTGCCAGCAGCGTAGTGATGAACACTGAAGCTTTCTTT. It yields the protein CASSVVMNTEAFF.

CDR3 residues: CASSRRLAGIYNEQYF. The CDR3 region has the DNA TGCGCCAGCAGCCGTCGACTAGCGGGGATTTACAATGAGCAGTACTTC. The V gene is TRBV4-3, the J gene TRBJ2-5; 11 bases align to TRBD2. Germline trimming cut 4 bases from V and 11 bases from J; bases unmatched to any gene: 15. CDR3 length: 16 residues. The germline V gene encodes CDR1 LGHNA and CDR2 YSLEER.

The gene calls are TRBV7-8 and TRBJ2-1; unclear D gene. V lost 5 bases and J lost 11, with 16 bases in between. The CDR3 is made up of 13 amino acids. Germline lookup yields CDR1 SGHVS and CDR2 FQNEAQ. The CDR3 reads CASSTRQNPQQFF. In DNA form, the CDR3 reads TGTGCCAGCAGCACCCGACAAAACCCCCAGCAGTTCTTC.

This clonotype was found a few times. The J gene is TRBJ2-1, the V gene TRBV5-1; TRBD1 matches at 10 bases. Germline lookup yields CDR1 SGHRS and CDR2 YFSETQ. Germline trimming cut 4 bases from V and 3 bases from J; bases unmatched to any gene: 7. This CDR3 has 16 amino acids. This CDR3 reads CASSARTGGIYNEQFF. In DNA form, the CDR3 reads TGCGCCAGCAGCGCGCGGACAGGGGGAATCTACAATGAGCAGTTCTTC. Full variable domain (rest looked up from reference TRBV5-1 and TRBJ2-1): KAGVTQTPRYLIKTRGQQVTLSCSPISGHRSVSWYQQTPGQGLQFLFEYFSETQRNKGNFPGRFSGRQFSNSRSEMNVSTLELGDSALYLCASSARTGGIYNEQFFGPGTRLTVL.

The chain combines TRBV2 with TRBJ2-7, with 7 bases matching TRBD1. Losses at the gene ends were 9 bases for V and 5 bases for J; bases not matched to a gene: 13. CDR3 length equals 14 residues. Germline lookup yields CDR1 SNHLY and CDR2 FYNNEI. The CDR3, as DNA: TGTGCCAGTCAACCGGGACAGATTATCGACGAGCAGTACTTC. Translation gives CASQPGQIIDEQYF.

The V call is TRBV3-1, the J call TRBJ2-1, with TRBD2 matching over 12 bases. This CDR3 has 15 residues. CDR1 is LGHDT, CDR2 YNNKEL, per germline (reference sequence). The junction had 12 bases not matched to a gene; V was cut back by 8 bases and J by 10 bases. The CDR3, as DNA: TGTGCCAGCTCCACCCGACTAGCGGGAGTGTTAGAGCAGTTCTTC. Residues: CASSTRLAGVLEQFF.

This chain joins TRBV20-1 and TRBJ2-1; 11 positions agree with TRBD2. Per the germline V gene, CDR1 is DFQATT and CDR2 is SNEGSKA (reference sequence). V lost 5 bases to trimming and J lost 7 bases; unmatched junction nucleotides: 4. CDR3 length: 13 residues. The CDR3 is CSAGLAGENEQFF. The CDR3 bases are TGCAGTGCTGGACTAGCGGGTGAAAATGAGCAGTTCTTC.